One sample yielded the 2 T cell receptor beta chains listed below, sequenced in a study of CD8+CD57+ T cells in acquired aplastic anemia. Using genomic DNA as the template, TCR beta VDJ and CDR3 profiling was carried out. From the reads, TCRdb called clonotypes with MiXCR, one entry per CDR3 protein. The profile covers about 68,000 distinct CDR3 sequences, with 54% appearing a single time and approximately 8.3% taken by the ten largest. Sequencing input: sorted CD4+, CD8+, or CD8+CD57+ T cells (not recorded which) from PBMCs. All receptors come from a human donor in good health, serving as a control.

CDR3 loop: CSARARGHDTEAFF. DNA of the CDR3: TGCAGTGCTAGAGCCAGGGGGCATGACACTGAAGCTTTCTTT. The V call is TRBV20-1, the J call TRBJ1-1; the match to TRBD1 covers 8 bases. The length of the CDR3 is 14 residues. Germline V gene lookup returns CDR1 DFQATT and CDR2 SNEGSKA (reference sequence). With V trimmed by 1 base and J by 3 bases, 4 bases remained unmatched.

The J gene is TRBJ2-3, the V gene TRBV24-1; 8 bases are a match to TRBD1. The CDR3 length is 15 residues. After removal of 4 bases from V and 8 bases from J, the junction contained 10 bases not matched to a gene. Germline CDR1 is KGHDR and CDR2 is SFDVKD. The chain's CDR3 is CATSEPGQGAGTQYF. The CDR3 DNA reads TGTGCCACCAGTGAGCCAGGGCAGGGGGCGGGTACGCAGTATTTT.